This T cell receptor beta chain was retrieved from a study of blood T cell repertoires in COVID-19. Study in general: Samples of COVID-19 (acute and convalescent) were obtained from the United States, Italy and Spain. Nucleic acid was either cDNA or gDNA, and it came from T cells, B-cell-depleted T cells, or PBMCs.

V was trimmed by 1 base and J by 0 bases, leaving 13 bases between them. Germline-derived CDR1 and CDR2 are MGHRA and YSYEKL. The CDR3 has 17 residues. Per the study methods: Researchers report that nucleated cell counts were estimated from reference gene primer amplification. Sequencing was performed with immunoSEQ multiplex PCR; in TCRdb, only in-frame clones are kept and a portion is missing. V and J calls and clone size follow that table, whereas D and trimming were derived from the DNA. The data contain over 150,000 clones, 84% of them seen just once; the ten biggest clones take up approximately 13%.

This receptor was identified in a human donor in a cohort sampled during active COVID-19. The specimen sequenced was peripheral blood. V gene TRBV4-1 combines with J gene TRBJ2-4; possibly TRBD2 for D (5 bases). CDR3 nucleotide sequence: TGCGCCAGCAGCCAAGGACACGCCGGACTAGCCAAAAACATTCAGTACTTC. Protein: CASSQGHAGLAKNIQYF.